A selection of T cell receptor beta chains follows, all from one sample in a study of T-cell reconstitution after alpha-beta-depleted transplantation in children. TCRdb reprocessed the PCR reads via MiXCR and lists one record per CDR3 protein. The table records over 300,000 distinct CDR3 sequences, approximately 10% of them present only once. Source: PBMCs from the stem cell graft donor, taken from the stem cell graft. The receptors were sampled from a human donor who donated a stem cell graft to a child with acute lymphoblastic leukemia. Both conserved end residues are part of each CDR3. The D gene is left open where the match is weak. A row's size may be missing; if present it is once, few, many or a size class.

TRBV12-3/TRBV12-4,TRBJ1-1,11,-,-,CASSFGIAAFF,TGTGCCAGCAGTTTCGGGATAGCGGCTTTCTTT
TRBV20-1,TRBJ2-1,12,few,-,CSARDWVDEQFF,TGCAGTGCTAGAGATTGGGTCGATGAGCAGTTCTTC
TRBV7-7,TRBJ2-2,16,-,TRBD2,CASSPVLAGGTGELFF,TGTGCTAGCAGCCCCGTTTTAGCGGGAGGGACCGGGGAGCTGTTTTTT
TRBV7-9,TRBJ2-7,14,many,-,CASSSQGLRYEQYF,TGTGCCAGCAGCTCCCAGGGGTTACGCTACGAGCAGTACTTC
TRBV9,TRBJ2-1,15,-,-,CASSAGGGPYNEQFF,TGTGCCAGCAGCGCAGGAGGTGGCCCCTACAATGAGCAGTTCTTC
TRBV5-1,TRBJ2-2,16,many,TRBD2,CASSLQLAGTTGELFF,TGCGCCAGCAGCTTGCAACTAGCGGGAACCACCGGGGAGCTGTTTTTT
TRBV28,TRBJ1-5,16,few,-,CASSFRAGDSNQPQHF,TGTGCCAGCAGTTTCAGAGCGGGAGATAGCAATCAGCCCCAGCATTTT
TRBV4-1,TRBJ1-6,16,few,-,CASSQEGSRLSSPLHF,TGCGCCAGCAGCCAAGAAGGATCCAGGCTTTCTTCACCCCTCCACTTT
TRBV9,TRBJ2-2,15,few,-,CASSVEGGGTGELFF,TGTGCCAGCAGCGTAGAAGGGGGGGGAACCGGGGAGCTGTTTTTT
TRBV7-9,TRBJ2-7,16,-,TRBD2,CASSFELAGSFHEQYF,TGTGCCAGCAGCTTCGAACTAGCGGGTTCGTTCCACGAGCAGTACTTC
TRBV12-3/TRBV12-4,TRBJ2-1,12,-,TRBD2,CASSPTSLRLFF,TGTGCCAGCAGCCCGACTAGCCTCAGGCTGTTCTTC
TRBV11-2,TRBJ1-1,15,few,-,CASSVISGQNTEAFF,TGTGCCAGCAGCGTGATATCGGGACAGAACACTGAAGCTTTCTTT
TRBV12-3/TRBV12-4,TRBJ1-5,15,few,-,CASSPGHDGNQPQHF,TGTGCCAGCAGTCCGGGACATGACGGCAATCAGCCCCAGCATTTT
TRBV15,TRBJ2-2,16,-,TRBD1,CATSRGGTGRPGELFF,TGTGCCACCAGCAGAGGCGGGACAGGGCGTCCCGGGGAGCTGTTTTTT
TRBV10-3,TRBJ2-7,14,few,TRBD2,CAIKGTSGPYEQYF,TGTGCCATCAAAGGGACTAGCGGGCCCTACGAGCAGTACTTC
TRBV5-1,TRBJ2-5,13,few,-,CASSFRTQETQYF,TGCGCCAGCAGCTTCAGGACCCAAGAGACCCAGTACTTC
TRBV10-3,TRBJ2-1,16,-,TRBD1,CAISEGSPTGGHEQFF,TGTGCCATCAGTGAGGGTTCCCCGACAGGGGGCCATGAGCAGTTCTTC
TRBV5-5,TRBJ2-3,13,-,-,CASSLSVVDTQYF,TGTGCCAGCAGCTTGTCTGTGGTGGATACGCAGTATTTT
TRBV5-1,TRBJ2-1,15,few,TRBD2,CASSQGTSGSHEQFF,TGCGCCAGCAGCCAAGGGACTAGCGGGAGCCATGAGCAGTTCTTC
TRBV5-1,TRBJ2-7,13,few,TRBD1,CASRGTGEYEQYF,TGCGCCAGCAGAGGGACAGGGGAGTACGAGCAGTACTTC
TRBV10-3,TRBJ2-1,16,once,TRBD2,CAISRLAGVSYNAQFF,TGTGCCATCAGTAGACTAGCGGGAGTCTCCTACAATGCGCAGTTCTTC
TRBV12-3/TRBV12-4,TRBJ1-5,14,once,-,CASSPDGMNQPQHF,TGTGCCAGCAGTCCGGATGGGATGAATCAGCCCCAGCATTTT
TRBV12-3/TRBV12-4,TRBJ1-1,13,-,-,CASSASLLSEAFF,TGTGCCAGCAGTGCGTCTCTTTTGTCCGAAGCTTTCTTT
TRBV3-1,TRBJ2-4,17,many,-,CASSQDRGNRAKNIQYF,TGTGCCAGCAGCCAAGATCGGGGGAACAGGGCCAAAAACATTCAGTACTTC
TRBV5-1,TRBJ2-7,14,-,-,CASQDVGAAYEQYF,TGCGCCAGCCAAGATGTGGGGGCCGCCTACGAGCAGTACTTC
TRBV20-1,TRBJ2-7,14,few,-,CSAPQRRSSYEQYF,TGCAGTGCTCCTCAGCGGAGGAGCTCCTACGAGCAGTACTTC
TRBV7-2,TRBJ2-5,15,-,TRBD1,CASSFLAGGQETQYF,TGTGCCAGCAGCTTCTTGGCAGGGGGCCAAGAGACCCAGTACTTC
TRBV6-2/TRBV6-3,TRBJ2-7,16,many,-,CASSYSKPTYSYEQYF,TGTGCCAGCAGTTACTCGAAGCCTACCTACTCCTACGAGCAGTACTTC
TRBV27,TRBJ1-2,15,-,TRBD1,CASSLEGAPNYGYTF,TGTGCCAGCAGTTTAGAGGGGGCCCCAAACTATGGCTACACCTTC
TRBV20-1,TRBJ2-1,14,-,-,CSAGWGRGGNEQFF,TGCAGTGCCGGGTGGGGGAGAGGAGGCAATGAGCAGTTCTTC
TRBV7-9,TRBJ2-1,16,-,TRBD2,CASSTGLAGGGREQFF,TGTGCCAGCAGCACTGGACTAGCGGGTGGGGGTCGAGAGCAGTTCTTC
TRBV5-1,TRBJ2-3,14,many,-,CASSSGPSTDTQYF,TGCGCCAGCAGCTCAGGACCGAGCACAGATACGCAGTATTTT
TRBV6-1,TRBJ2-7,13,few,-,CASSRNRDHEQYF,TGTGCCAGCAGCCGGAACAGGGACCACGAGCAGTACTTC
TRBV4-2,TRBJ1-4,17,few,-,CASSQDQLGRSNEKLFF,TGTGCCAGCAGCCAAGATCAGTTGGGCCGTTCTAATGAAAAACTGTTTTTT
TRBV24-1,TRBJ2-2,16,-,-,CATSGHSDGNTGELFF,TGTGCCACCAGTGGCCATTCGGACGGGAACACCGGGGAGCTGTTTTTT
TRBV11-2,TRBJ2-3,17,-,TRBD2,CASSLEVAGVSTDTQYF,TGTGCCAGCAGCTTAGAGGTAGCGGGAGTCAGCACAGATACGCAGTATTTT
TRBV29-1,TRBJ2-3,15,few,-,CSGAPKGSGTDTQYF,TGCAGCGGTGCCCCTAAGGGGAGCGGCACAGATACGCAGTATTTT
TRBV5-1,TRBJ2-7,16,few,TRBD1,CASSLAGQGLAYEQYF,TGCGCCAGCAGCTTGGCCGGACAGGGGCTCGCCTACGAGCAGTACTTC
TRBV20-1,TRBJ2-7,15,few,TRBD2,CSARGAAGVSYEQYF,TGCAGTGCTAGAGGCGCGGCGGGAGTCTCCTACGAGCAGTACTTC
TRBV6-2/TRBV6-3,TRBJ2-7,15,-,-,CASSYLGASSYEQYF,TGTGCCAGCAGTTACCTGGGGGCGAGCTCCTACGAGCAGTACTTC
TRBV12-3/TRBV12-4,TRBJ2-2,17,few,TRBD1,CASSSSVGGWGTGELFF,TGTGCCAGCAGTTCGTCGGTAGGGGGCTGGGGCACCGGGGAGCTGTTTTTT
TRBV7-6,TRBJ2-2,17,-,-,CASSNFLGRSAAGELFF,TGTGCCAGCAGCAACTTTCTAGGGAGGTCCGCCGCCGGGGAGCTGTTTTTT
TRBV12-3/TRBV12-4,TRBJ2-7,12,many,-,CASSYGSYEQYF,TGTGCCAGCAGTTACGGCTCCTACGAGCAGTACTTC
TRBV27,TRBJ2-1,15,-,TRBD2,CASSPAGGPYNDQFF,TGTGCCAGCAGTCCCGCGGGGGGTCCCTACAATGACCAGTTCTTC
TRBV27,TRBJ2-7,13,many,-,CASSLSGGGVQYF,TGTGCCAGCAGTTTATCGGGTGGGGGAGTGCAGTACTTC
TRBV12-3/TRBV12-4,TRBJ2-3,16,-,TRBD1,CASIKPRGPWADTQYF,TGTGCCAGCATTAAACCCAGGGGGCCTTGGGCAGATACGCAGTATTTT
TRBV2,TRBJ2-1,15,-,-,CASSRHWDPLNEQFF,TGTGCCAGCAGTCGACATTGGGACCCGTTGAATGAGCAGTTCTTC
TRBV7-9,TRBJ1-4,14,few,-,CASSSGGDGEKLFF,TGTGCCAGCAGCAGCGGGGGGGACGGTGAAAAACTGTTTTTT
TRBV5-1,TRBJ2-7,14,-,-,CASSPPLEPYEQYF,TGCGCCAGCAGCCCCCCTTTGGAGCCCTACGAGCAGTACTTC
TRBV5-1,TRBJ1-2,15,few,TRBD1,CASSLETGRGYGYTF,TGCGCCAGCAGCTTGGAGACAGGGAGGGGCTATGGCTACACCTTC
TRBV7-2,TRBJ1-1,13,many,-,CASSSWPQGRAFF,TGTGCCAGCAGCTCCTGGCCACAGGGTAGAGCTTTCTTT
TRBV28,TRBJ2-5,16,few,TRBD2,CASSLTSGPPQETQYF,TGTGCCAGCAGTTTGACTAGCGGGCCTCCCCAAGAGACCCAGTACTTC
TRBV29-1,TRBJ2-7,13,many,TRBD1,CSVEQGVSYEQYF,TGCAGCGTTGAACAGGGGGTCTCCTACGAGCAGTACTTC